This T cell receptor (beta chain) appears in the sequencing data of a study of beta chain features in type 1 diabetes. General study points: All four CD4+ subsets from Type 1 diabetes patients carried moderately but significantly shorter TCRB CDR3s. With patients and controls alike, PCR might favor shorter templates to an equal degree.

On this clone itself: Its antigen is as yet unknown.

Trimming removed 5 bases at V and 3 bases at J, with 11 bases between. Germline CDR1 reads MDHEN; CDR2 reads SYDVKM. The CDR3 is 14 residues long. The isolated RNA, all of it, was reverse transcribed, so expressed TCRB transcripts were what got sequenced. Produced via immunoSEQ multiplex PCR; TCRdb's table is partial and in-frame only. The sample records approximately 270,000 clones, around 15% being singletons. The TCR originated in a man aged 30 to 39 with type 1 diabetes. The chain combines TRBV28 with TRBJ1-5; a weak D match, TRBD1 (5 bases). Input material: naive CD4+ T cells from blood. This CDR3 is CASSTQGLNQPQHF. The CDR3 DNA sequence: TGTGCCAGCAGTACCCAGGGACTCAATCAGCCCCAGCATTTT.